This TCR beta chain was obtained from a study of T-cell reconstitution after alpha-beta-depleted transplantation in children. Library preparation (for TCRbeta) was performed with unique molecular identifiers. TCRdb reanalysed the PCR reads using MiXCR and keeps one entry per CDR3 protein. The sample lists 380,000 or so distinct CDR3 sequences, 13% occurring once. This sequence originates from a human donor who donated a stem cell graft to a child with Fanconi anemia. Sequenced material: PBMCs, taken from the stem cell graft.

CDR3: CASSPSEGEEFF. CDR3 nucleotide sequence: TGTGCCAGCTCACCTAGCGAGGGAGAAGAGTTCTTC. This chain links TRBV18 with TRBJ2-1; D perhaps matches TRBD2 (5 bases). Trimming removed 3 bases from V and 14 bases from J, with 14 bases in between. Germline-derived CDR1 and CDR2 are KGHSH and LQKENI. The CDR3 sequence is 12 residues long. The whole variable domain, filled in from reference TRBV18 and TRBJ2-1, reads NAGVMQNPRHLVRRRGQEARLRCSPMKGHSHVYWYRQLPEEGLKFMVYLQKENIIDESGMPKERFSAEFPKEGPSILRIQQVVRGDSAAYFCASSPSEGEEFFGPGTRLTVL.